This T cell receptor beta chain derives from a study of blood T cell repertoires in COVID-19. Overall study context: T cells, B-cell-depleted T cells, or PBMCs provided the cDNA or gDNA that served as material.

The repertoire was sequenced with immunoSEQ multiplex PCR; TCRdb's copy has only in-frame clones and lacks some. There are about 350,000 clones in the sample; roughly 84% occur only once, and roughly 1% lies in the top ten. J was trimmed by 0 bases and V by 6 bases; bases with no gene match: 6. CDR1 MNHEY and CDR2 SMNVEV come from the germline V gene (reference sequence). The CDR3 is 16 amino acids. This clone was counted once. Adults between about 18 and 95 years of age took part from about 24 US areas. Donors were grouped by their self-reported clinical history. Donors in Cohort 3 counted as recovered after two negative PCRs, clearance, or symptom resolution.

The material sequenced was PBMCs or T cells enriched from blood (not recorded which). The chain uses TRBV27 and TRBJ1-5; 9 bases are shared with TRBD1. The clonotype originates from a woman aged 25 to 45 who had recovered from COVID-19. This chain's CDR3 is CASSRQGGYSNQPQHF. CDR3 bases: TGTGCCAGCAGCCGACAGGGGGGTTATAGCAATCAGCCCCAGCATTTT.